One sample yielded the 17 T cell receptor beta chains listed below, sequenced in a study of OX40 agonist ivuxolimab in advanced cancers. Measured with immunoSEQ multiplex PCR; TCRdb has only the in-frame clones, and not every one. Of roughly 60,000 clones listed, roughly 85% were seen once; the top ten hold nearly 0.9%. Sequences were derived from CD4+ or CD8+ T cells sorted from blood, sampled in a trial of the OX40 agonist ivuxolimab. These receptors were taken from an adult with an advanced solid tumor such as melanoma, head and neck, liver or kidney cancer.

This chain connects TRBV7-2 to TRBJ2-5, with D unclear. The germline CDR1 and CDR2 sequences are SGHTA and FQGNSA. Trimming took 0 bases from V and 5 from J, leaving 4 bases between them. The CDR3 runs to 12 residues. In DNA form, the CDR3 reads TGTGCCAGCAGCTTAGCGGGGGAGACCCAGTACTTC. This codes for CASSLAGETQYF.

The chain joins TRBV14 to TRBJ2-1; 14 nucleotides match TRBD2. The CDR3 runs 20 residues. Germline V gene data show CDR1 as SGHDN and CDR2 as FVKESK. V lost 6 bases, J lost 0 bases, and 13 bases stayed unmatched. CDR3 sequence reads: CASSHHVGTSGGFSYNEQFF. The CDR3 DNA reads TGTGCCAGCAGTCATCACGTCGGGACTAGCGGGGGCTTCTCCTACAATGAGCAGTTCTTC.

The chain is built from TRBV9 and TRBJ2-7, with D possibly being TRBD2 (5 bases). The ends were cut back, 2 bases at V and 3 bases at J, with 12 bases in the middle. From germline, CDR1 is SGDLS and CDR2 YYNGEE. The CDR3 loop spans 14 amino acids. CDR3 DNA: TGTGCCAGCAGCGTTTTACGAGGGAACTACGAGCAGTACTTC. This sequence encodes CASSVLRGNYEQYF.

The chain carries TRBV29-1 and TRBJ2-5, with 11 bases aligning to TRBD2. Germline values: CDR1 SQVTM, CDR2 ANQGSEA. The ends lost 3 bases at V and 4 bases at J; junction bases unmatched: 10. This CDR3 spans 16 amino acids. In DNA form, the CDR3 reads TGCAGCGTTGAGGGGTTGTTTAGCGGGGGGGCAGAGACCCAGTACTTC. Residues: CSVEGLFSGGAETQYF.

V is TRBV6-1 and J is TRBJ1-6; 8 bases map to TRBD1. The CDR3 totals 15 residues. The V segment lost 4 bases and the J segment 6 bases; nucleotides outside the gene matches: 5. Germline V gene sequence: CDR1 MNHNS, CDR2 SASEGT. CDR3 residues: CASSAGQVLNSPLHF. In nucleotides, the CDR3 is TGTGCCAGCAGTGCGGGACAGGTACTTAATTCACCCCTCCACTTT.

The chain joins TRBV5-4 to TRBJ2-3; D tentatively fits TRBD1 or TRBD2 (5 bases each). V gave up 5 bases and J gave up 1 base, with 14 bases separating them. The CDR3 loop spans 15 amino acids. The germline V gene has CDR1 SGHNT and CDR2 YYREEE (reference sequence). The CDR3 reads CASRIFGAGTDTQYF. CDR3 nucleotide sequence: TGTGCCAGCAGGATTTTCGGGGCGGGCACAGATACGCAGTATTTT. Looking up the rest from reference TRBV5-4 and TRBJ2-3 gives the full variable domain: ETGVTQSPTHLIKTRGQQVTLRCSSQSGHNTVSWYQQALGQGPQFIFQYYREEENGRGNFPPRFSGLQFPNYSSELNVNALELDDSALYLCASRIFGAGTDTQYFGPGTRLTVL.

CDR3 in amino acids: CASSSPRDSSGNQPQHF. DNA for the CDR3: TGTGCCAGCAGTTCCCCTAGGGACAGCTCCGGCAATCAGCCCCAGCATTTT. The V gene is TRBV28, the J gene TRBJ1-5, with 7 bases matching TRBD1. V shed 4 bases and J 2 bases; nucleotides not matched to a gene: 11. Germline V gene lookup returns CDR1 MDHEN and CDR2 SYDVKM. The CDR3 sequence is 17 residues long.

This chain connects TRBV11-2 to TRBJ2-7; D gene ambiguous. Germline CDR1 and CDR2: SGHAT and FQNNGV. The CDR3 runs 16 residues. Trimming took 2 bases from V and 0 from J, leaving 14 bases between them. The CDR3 nucleotides read TGTGCCAGCAGCTTACCTTTGGACGGGTACTCCTACGAGCAGTACTTC. This translates into CASSLPLDGYSYEQYF.

The rearrangement uses TRBV5-6 and TRBJ2-3, with 7 bases fitting TRBD2. The V and J ends lost 4 bases and 4 bases, in that order; junction bases with no gene match: 3. Germline values: CDR1 SGHDT, CDR2 YYEEEE. This CDR3 has 13 amino acids. CDR3 DNA sequence: TGTGCCAGCAGCCGGGAGGAGGCAGATACGCAGTATTTT. Protein product: CASSREEADTQYF.

This chain joins TRBV2 and TRBJ1-1; no firm D call. Trimming took off 2 bases at V and 6 bases at J, with 7 bases between the two ends. The germline V gene has CDR1 SNHLY and CDR2 FYNNEI. The CDR3 extends over 12 amino acids. The CDR3 loop is CASSEPRAEAFF. The CDR3, as DNA: TGTGCCAGCAGTGAACCTCGGGCTGAAGCTTTCTTT.

The chain is built from TRBV19 and TRBJ2-2; TRBD2 is a possible D gene (5 bases). V shed 7 bases and J shed 3 bases, with 18 bases lying between them. Germline CDR1 LNHDA, CDR2 SQIVND (reference sequence). The CDR3 length is 16 residues. The DNA for the CDR3 is TGTGCCAGTACCCGGGGAGACCTCGGGGACACCGGGGAGCTGTTTTTT. Its translation is CASTRGDLGDTGELFF.

The chain recombines TRBV19 with TRBJ2-5, with TRBD2 identical over 8 bases. The CDR3 has 16 amino acids. CDR1 is LNHDA and CDR2 is SQIVND in the germline V gene (reference sequence). V dropped 1 base and J dropped 1; count of bases not matched to a gene: 5. The CDR3 region has the DNA TGTGCCAGTAGTATAGGTGGAACTAGCGGCCAAGAGACCCAGTACTTC. Translation: CASSIGGTSGQETQYF.

This chain links TRBV6-1 with TRBJ1-2; D is undetermined. The V and J ends lost 9 bases and 3 bases respectively, with 14 bases between them. Germline V lookup: CDR1 MNHNS, CDR2 SASEGT. The CDR3 is made up of 13 amino acids. CDR3: CASGRVPDYGYTF. CDR3 coding DNA: TGTGCCAGTGGAAGGGTCCCTGACTATGGCTACACCTTC.

The chain combines TRBV30 with TRBJ1-4, with 7 bases matching TRBD1. Germline-derived CDR1 and CDR2 are GTSNPN and SVGIG (reference sequence). This CDR3 spans 13 amino acids. Trimming took 1 base from V and 8 from J; bases not matched to a gene: 4. The CDR3 protein is CAWSGQGYEKLFF. The CDR3 coding sequence is TGTGCCTGGAGTGGACAGGGCTACGAAAAACTGTTTTTT.

This chain connects TRBV19 to TRBJ1-2; 9 bases are shared with TRBD1. The CDR3 consists of 15 residues. Germline CDR1 and CDR2: LNHDA and SQIVND (reference sequence). Trimming took 5 bases from V and 2 from J; bases not matched to a gene: 6. The DNA of the CDR3 is TGTGCCAGTAGTTCGCGACAGGGGGAGAACTATGGCTACACCTTC. The encoded protein is CASSSRQGENYGYTF.

V and J are TRBV27 and TRBJ1-1; D perhaps matches TRBD1 (5 bases). Trimming took 5 bases from V and 0 from J, leaving 10 bases between them. CDR1 is MNHEY and CDR2 is SMNVEV in the germline V gene (reference sequence). The CDR3 has 14 amino acids. CDR3 bases: TGTGCCAGCAGTCGCAGGGTTATGAACACTGAAGCTTTCTTT. Translated: CASSRRVMNTEAFF.

This chain connects TRBV2 to TRBJ1-5; tentative D call: TRBD1 (5 bases). Per the germline V gene, CDR1 is SNHLY and CDR2 is FYNNEI. The CDR3 is 17 amino acids. Deletions cut 5 bases from V and 1 base from J, with 18 bases between. The CDR3 region is CASSPRGRGSSNQPQHF. The CDR3 DNA sequence: TGTGCCAGCAGTCCAAGGGGACGCGGATCAAGCAATCAGCCCCAGCATTTT.